These T cell receptor beta chains were read from a single sample in a study of blood T cells in healthy people across ages. TCRdb called the 5' RACE reads again in MiXCR, with one record for every CDR3 protein. The data contain fewer than 900,000 distinct CDR3 sequences, around 34% of them singletons. The sequenced material came from blood. These receptors came from a man between 18 and 35 years old in good health. The CDR3 runs from the conserved cysteine through the conserved F or W. The D gene is left open where the match is weak. Clone sizes are given selectively: once, few, many, or a class where the clone is expanded.

>.|.|TRBV28|TRBJ2-7
CASSLLAGSSYNEQYF
TGTGCCAGCAGTTTATTGGCGGGAAGCTCCTACAATGAGCAGTACTTC
>.|many|TRBV11-2|TRBJ2-7
CASSRTTDSPLYEQYF
TGTGCCAGCAGCCGTACCACAGATTCCCCGTTATACGAGCAGTACTTC
>.|few|TRBV9|TRBJ2-3
CASSVVGADTQYF
TGTGCCAGCAGCGTAGTCGGGGCTGATACGCAGTATTTT
>.|.|TRBV7-2|TRBJ2-7
CASSEGRHHEQYF
TGTGCCAGCAGCGAGGGACGGCACCACGAGCAGTACTTC
>.|many|TRBV9|TRBJ1-2
CASSGDGAYGYTF
TGTGCCAGCAGCGGCGACGGGGCCTATGGCTACACCTTC
>TRBD2|.|TRBV5-6|TRBJ2-5
CASSLEWRGQETQYF
TGTGCCAGCAGCTTGGAATGGCGGGGGCAAGAGACCCAGTACTTC
>TRBD2|many|TRBV7-2|TRBJ2-3
CASTYSSGGTDTQYF
TGTGCCAGCACCTACTCCAGCGGGGGGACAGATACGCAGTATTTT
>.|.|TRBV29-1|TRBJ2-3
CSVPLGGDTQYF
TGCAGCGTTCCTCTCGGGGGAGATACGCAGTATTTT
>TRBD2|many|TRBV10-3|TRBJ2-7
CATRGGAYEQYF
TGTGCCACCCGGGGAGGGGCCTACGAGCAGTACTTC
>TRBD1|once|TRBV12-3/TRBV12-4|TRBJ2-7
CASSLGGTGIEQYF
TGTGCCAGCAGTTTAGGCGGGACAGGGATCGAGCAGTACTTC
>.|.|TRBV15|TRBJ2-3
CATSRDGSGPDTQYF
TGTGCCACCAGCAGAGATGGGTCGGGGCCAGATACGCAGTATTTT
>TRBD1|.|TRBV20-1|TRBJ1-6
CSARDRGGSYNSPPHF
TGCAGTGCTAGAGATAGAGGGGGCTCCTATAATTCACCCCCCCACTTT
>.|.|TRBV7-2|TRBJ1-1
CASSLGGYLTEAFF
TGTGCCAGCAGTTTAGGAGGGTATCTCACTGAAGCTTTCTTT
>.|.|TRBV6-6|TRBJ1-1
CASSFDRSTEAFF
TGTGCCAGCAGCTTTGACCGCTCCACTGAAGCTTTCTTT
>TRBD1|few|TRBV4-2|TRBJ1-1
CASSQDQAGGNTEAFF
TGTGCCAGCAGCCAAGATCAGGCAGGGGGGAACACTGAAGCTTTCTTT
>.|.|TRBV9|TRBJ1-3
CASSRDPGGGNTIYF
TGTGCCAGCAGCCGGGACCCGGGAGGTGGAAACACCATATATTTT
>.|few|TRBV7-2|TRBJ1-5
CASRTLTGDSNQPQHF
TGTGCCAGCAGGACATTGACGGGGGATAGCAATCAGCCCCAGCATTTT
>.|.|TRBV7-8|TRBJ2-7
CASSLTVGGYEQYF
TGTGCCAGCAGCTTAACGGTAGGGGGCTACGAGCAGTACTTC
>.|many|TRBV7-2|TRBJ2-1
CASSLGGGEHNEQFF
TGTGCCAGCAGCTTAGGAGGGGGTGAACACAATGAGCAGTTCTTC
>.|few|TRBV20-1|TRBJ1-6
CSARRAGPSPLHF
TGCAGTGCTCGTAGGGCAGGGCCTTCACCCCTCCACTTT
>.|many|TRBV27|TRBJ2-1
CASSLRVGSYNEQFF
TGTGCCAGCAGTTTGAGGGTCGGTTCATACAATGAGCAGTTCTTC
>.|few|TRBV5-1|TRBJ2-7
CASSDLNEQYF
TGCGCCAGCAGCGACCTCAATGAGCAGTACTTC
>TRBD1|.|TRBV10-3|TRBJ1-6
CAIRGTGDNSPLHF
TGTGCCATCAGGGGGACAGGGGACAATTCACCCCTCCACTTT
>.|.|TRBV27|TRBJ1-2
CVSSLSEDGKNGYTF
TGTGTCAGCAGTTTATCGGAGGACGGGAAGAATGGCTACACCTTC
>TRBD2|.|TRBV7-2|TRBJ2-3
CASSSRREDEVTQYF
TGTGCCAGCAGCTCGCGCCGGGAGGATGAGGTTACGCAGTATTTT
>.|.|TRBV5-1|TRBJ2-3
CASRPTGTPTDTQYF
TGCGCCAGCAGACCGACCGGGACTCCAACAGATACGCAGTATTTT
>TRBD1|.|TRBV12-3/TRBV12-4|TRBJ2-7
CASSSYRGTYEQYF
TGTGCCAGCAGTTCTTACAGGGGCACCTACGAGCAGTACTTC
>.|.|TRBV21-1|TRBJ2-7
CASSKSRLRDRESHEQYF
TGTGCCAGCAGCAAATCCCGTCTCCGGGACAGGGAATCCCACGAGCAGTACTTC
>TRBD1|few|TRBV30|TRBJ2-1
CAWTGTGAYNEQFF
TGTGCCTGGACAGGGACAGGGGCCTACAATGAGCAGTTCTTC
>.|few|TRBV4-1|TRBJ1-1
CASSQGLFGFRRNTEAFF
TGCGCCAGCAGCCAAGGGCTTTTTGGGTTTCGCCGGAACACTGAAGCTTTCTTT
>TRBD2|few|TRBV25-1|TRBJ2-1
CASSPLGIGGYNEQFF
TGTGCCAGCAGCCCCCTGGGTATCGGGGGGTACAATGAGCAGTTCTTC
>.|few|TRBV28|TRBJ1-6
CASISSYNSPLHF
TGTGCCAGCATCAGTTCCTATAATTCACCCCTCCACTTT
>.|.|TRBV27|TRBJ1-2
CASSLSGRGTRYTF
TGTGCCAGCAGTTTATCAGGGCGGGGAACACGCTACACCTTC
>.|.|TRBV6-2/TRBV6-3|TRBJ2-1
CASSRSDRTQETQFF
TGTGCCAGCAGTCGATCAGACAGGACCCAAGAGACCCAGTTCTTC
>TRBD1|.|TRBV20-1|TRBJ2-5
CSARDLGQGRETQYF
TGCAGTGCTAGAGATCTAGGACAGGGAAGGGAGACCCAGTACTTC
>.|.|TRBV4-2|TRBJ1-1
CASSQEGPPRGARNTEAFF
TGTGCCAGCAGCCAAGAAGGTCCCCCCCGCGGGGCAAGGAACACTGAAGCTTTCTTT
>.|once|TRBV12-3/TRBV12-4|TRBJ2-7
CAGSLGQAEQYF
TGTGCCGGCAGTTTGGGTCAGGCCGAGCAGTACTTC
>.|.|TRBV9|TRBJ1-2
CASSARAVKGYGYTF
TGTGCCAGCAGCGCAAGGGCGGTAAAGGGCTATGGCTACACCTTC
>.|few|TRBV6-1|TRBJ1-5
CASSQAGAVRQPQHF
TGTGCCAGCAGTCAAGCGGGGGCGGTACGTCAGCCCCAGCATTTT
>.|.|TRBV5-5|TRBJ1-5
CASSFSGADNQPQHF
TGTGCCAGCAGCTTCTCCGGGGCGGATAATCAGCCCCAGCATTTT
>.|.|TRBV14|TRBJ2-3
CASSQRRTDTQYF
TGTGCCAGCAGCCAAAGACGCACAGATACGCAGTATTTT
>.|.|TRBV7-2|TRBJ2-5
CASSPLSGEGETQYF
TGTGCCAGCAGCCCCCTTAGCGGAGAGGGGGAGACCCAGTACTTC
>.|.|TRBV7-2|TRBJ1-2
CASSQDHTNYGYTF
TGTGCCAGCAGCCAAGACCACACTAACTATGGCTACACCTTC
>.|few|TRBV20-1|TRBJ1-4
CSASGREKLFF
TGCAGTGCTAGCGGTCGCGAAAAACTGTTTTTT
>.|many|TRBV7-2|TRBJ2-1
CASSLGDNNEQFF
TGTGCCAGCAGCTTAGGTGATAACAATGAGCAGTTCTTC
>.|few|TRBV5-5|TRBJ2-7
CASSLETNNEQYF
TGTGCCAGCAGCTTGGAGACAAACAATGAGCAGTACTTC
>TRBD2|many|TRBV3-1|TRBJ2-1
CASSRTSGGIGEQFF
TGTGCCAGCAGCAGGACTAGCGGGGGTATCGGTGAGCAGTTCTTC
>TRBD2|few|TRBV12-3/TRBV12-4|TRBJ2-2
CASSQSGGGQGGELFF
TGTGCCAGCAGTCAGAGCGGGGGTGGCCAAGGAGGGGAGCTGTTTTTT
>.|many|TRBV4-3|TRBJ2-3
CASSQDSTPSTDTQYF
TGCGCCAGCAGCCAAGATTCGACACCTAGCACAGATACGCAGTATTTT
>.|.|TRBV4-1|TRBJ1-1
CASSQDVRESTEAFF
TGCGCCAGCAGCCAAGACGTCAGGGAGAGCACTGAAGCTTTCTTT